The source of this T cell receptor beta chain is a study of T cell responses to AZD1222 COVID-19 vaccine. Looking at the study overall: Some second doses came at about 4 weeks and others at about 12 weeks; these were pooled.

Notes on the study in general: Most donors were white British and more were female, and clonal diversity was possibly underestimated. Among spike-specific TCRs, nearly half reportedly target unmutated variant regions. Two doses of AZD1222 preceded a rise in Spike-specific TCR breadth and depth.

A single count supports this clone. The antigen remains unidentified. Measured with immunoSEQ multiplex PCR; TCRdb has only the in-frame clones, and not every one. The sample has more than 100,000 clones, 89% seen once. Sequenced here: peripheral blood, sampled on day 0 of AZD1222 vaccination. This clonotype originated in an adult in good health.

CDR3 DNA sequence: TGTGCCAGCAGTTATGTAGCGGGAGTTGGCGAGCAGTACTTC. Its translation: CASSYVAGVGEQYF. This rearrangement joins TRBV6-2 or TRBV6-3 to TRBJ2-7; 9 positions match TRBD2. The J segment lost 6 bases and the V segment lost 3 bases, leaving 6 bases of the junction unmatched. Germline CDR1 reads MNHEY; CDR2 reads SVGEGT. This CDR3 spans 14 amino acids.